The next 5 T cell receptor beta chains were all read from a single sample in a study of follicular helper T cells after annual influenza vaccination. Clones were read by immunoSEQ multiplex PCR, and TCRdb kept only the in-frame ones, dropping some. In the table there are about 4,800 clones, approximately 86% of which are singletons. Time point noted: 2015-2016 season, 7 days after influenza vaccination. Sequencing was performed on CXCR5+ CD38- circulating T follicular helper cells from blood, taken 7 days after influenza vaccination. Subset denoted: circulating Tfh, non-naive CD4+CXCR5+PD-1+ (ICOS+CD38+ or ICOS-CD38-). Every receptor here comes from an adult who received the influenza vaccine.

The V gene is TRBV5-4, the J gene TRBJ2-3; D may be TRBD1 (6 bases). CDR1 is SGHNT and CDR2 is YYREEE in the germline V gene (reference sequence). CDR3 length equals 16 residues. Trimming cost V 3 bases and J 0 bases, with 14 bases left between them. This CDR3 reads CASSSPGDPSTDTQYF. CDR3 DNA: TGTGCCAGCAGCTCCCCAGGGGACCCTAGCACAGATACGCAGTATTTT.

V and J are TRBV5-1 and TRBJ2-7; weak D call: TRBD1 (6 bases). The V end was cut by 0 bases, the J end by 1 base, with 11 bases between. The CDR3 spans 15 residues. In germline, CDR1 is SGHRS, CDR2 YFSETQ. The CDR3: CASSLAPGQSYEQYF. CDR3 sequence (DNA): TGCGCCAGCAGCTTGGCCCCAGGACAGTCCTACGAGCAGTACTTC.

This clone was observed a few times. The chain uses TRBV15 and TRBJ2-1, with TRBD1 matching 8 bases. The CDR3 length is 14 residues. Germline values: CDR1 LNHNV, CDR2 YYDKDF (reference sequence). V gave up 3 bases and J gave up 2 bases; unmatched junction bases: 0. CDR3 DNA: TGTGCCACCAGCAGGGACAGGGCCTACAATGAGCAGTTCTTC. As protein: CATSRDRAYNEQFF.

The chain is built from TRBV10-3 and TRBJ2-2; D is unresolved. The germline V gene encodes CDR1 ENHRY and CDR2 SYGVKD. The CDR3 length is 14 residues. V lost 2 bases and J lost 2, with 6 bases in between. DNA for the CDR3: TGTGCCATCAGTGAGATCCCTAACACCGGGGAGCTGTTTTTT. This translates into CAISEIPNTGELFF.

This chain connects TRBV15 to TRBJ2-3; 7 bases line up with TRBD2. The CDR3 covers 16 residues. Looked up from germline, CDR1 is LNHNV and CDR2 is YYDKDF (reference sequence). V shed 0 bases and J 2 bases; nucleotides not matched to a gene: 5. CDR3 coding DNA: TGTGCCACCAGCAGAGATGGAGCGGGGTACACAGATACGCAGTATTTT. Translation gives CATSRDGAGYTDTQYF. Combining the CDR3 with reference TRBV15 and TRBJ2-3 gives the whole variable domain DAMVIQNPRYQVTQFGKPVTLSCSQTLNHNVMYWYQQKSSQAPKLLFHYYDKDFNNEADTPDNFQSRRPNTSFCFLDIRSPGLGDTAMYLCATSRDGAGYTDTQYFGPGTRLTVL.